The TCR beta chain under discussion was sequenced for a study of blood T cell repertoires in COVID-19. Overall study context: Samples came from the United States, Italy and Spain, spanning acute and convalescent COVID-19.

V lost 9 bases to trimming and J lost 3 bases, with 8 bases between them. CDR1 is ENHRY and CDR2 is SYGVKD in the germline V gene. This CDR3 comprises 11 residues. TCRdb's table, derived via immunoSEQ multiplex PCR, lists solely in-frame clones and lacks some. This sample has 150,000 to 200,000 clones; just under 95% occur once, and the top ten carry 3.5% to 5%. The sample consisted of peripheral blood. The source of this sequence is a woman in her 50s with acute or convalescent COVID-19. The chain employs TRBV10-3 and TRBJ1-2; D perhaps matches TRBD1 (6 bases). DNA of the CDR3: TGTGCCATACAGGGAGACTATGGCTACACCTTC. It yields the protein CAIQGDYGYTF.